A single sample is the source of the 7 T cell receptor beta chains below, sequenced in a study of shared clonotypes between healthy human individuals. Data came from immunoSEQ multiplex PCR; TCRdb stores just in-frame clones and leaves some out. Among around 2.5 million clones, approximately 93% were seen once, and the ten largest hold about 0.34%. The sequencing sample was made of naive CD4+ T cells from PBMCs. Subset indicated: CD45RA+ positively selected. These receptor sequences come from a man younger than 30 in good health. Some clones in this sample may be carry-over from other donors' samples.

V is TRBV5-6 and J is TRBJ2-2, with 12 bases matching TRBD1. After removal of 4 bases from V and 3 bases from J, the junction contained 4 bases not matched to a gene. Looked up from germline, CDR1 is SGHDT and CDR2 is YYEEEE. This CDR3 contains 16 residues. Here the CDR3 DNA reads TGTGCCAGCAGCCGGGACAGGGGGCGCGACACCGGGGAGCTGTTTTTT. Protein product: CASSRDRGRDTGELFF.

This clone was picked up one time. The chain combines TRBV4-1 with TRBJ1-1, with no clear D. CDR3 size: 15 residues. V was trimmed by 0 bases and J by 0 bases, leaving 8 bases between them. Looked up from germline, CDR1 is MGHRA and CDR2 is YSYEKL. CDR3 protein: CASSQELRLNTEAFF. For the CDR3, the DNA is TGCGCCAGCAGCCAAGAATTGCGTTTGAACACTGAAGCTTTCTTT.

The V and J genes are TRBV28 and TRBJ1-3, with a weak D call TRBD1 (6 bases). Germline V gene data show CDR1 as MDHEN and CDR2 as SYDVKM. The CDR3 extends over 17 amino acids. V was shortened by 7 bases and J by 0 bases, with 19 bases between the two germline ends. The CDR3 DNA sequence: TGTGCCAGCATCGCACCGCAGGGGACGCACTCTGGAAACACCATATATTTT. This encodes CASIAPQGTHSGNTIYF.

Turning to this clone: One end of the junction varies from germline; a read error may be responsible. The chain combines TRBV7-2 with TRBJ2-7, with 10 nucleotides matching TRBD2. The germline V gene encodes CDR1 SGHTA and CDR2 FQGNSA. The CDR3 loop spans 11 amino acids. DNA of the CDR3: TGCGCTAGCGGGGGATCCTACGAGCAGTACTTC. Its protein product is CASGGSYEQYF.

This chain joins TRBV4-1 and TRBJ1-1, with TRBD1 as a possible D gene (5 bases). There are 15 residues in the CDR3. V lost 4 bases and J 5 bases, leaving 17 bases between the germline ends. The V gene's germline CDR1 is MGHRA and CDR2 YSYEKL. Here the CDR3 reads CASSRLTGRGTEAFF. The CDR3 nucleotides read TGCGCCAGCAGCCGACTTACCGGACGGGGGACTGAAGCTTTCTTT.

The chain carries TRBV6-5 and TRBJ2-5; D not certain. Deletions cut 2 bases from V and 2 bases from J, with 9 bases between. The CDR3 length is 14 residues. Germline V gives CDR1 MNHEY, CDR2 SVGAGI. CDR3 residues: CASSYNDLQETQYF. The CDR3 DNA follows: TGTGCCAGCAGTTACAACGACTTACAAGAGACCCAGTACTTC.

The chain combines TRBV18 with TRBJ2-5; TRBD2 is a possible D gene (6 bases). CDR3 length: 14 amino acids. The germline CDR1 and CDR2 sequences are KGHSH and LQKENI. The ends were cut back, 6 bases at V and 5 bases at J, with 16 bases in the middle. In nucleotides, the CDR3 is TGTGCCAGCTCCCCCTCCGTCCGGGGGGAGACCCAGTACTTC. This gives the protein CASSPSVRGETQYF.